A single sample is the source of the 22 T cell receptor beta chains below, sequenced in a study of shared clonotypes between healthy human individuals. This table comes from immunoSEQ multiplex PCR, and its TCRdb copy is limited to in-frame clones, with some not included. The sample has under 2.5 million clones, around 93% seen once. The sample taken for sequencing was naive CD4+ T cells from PBMCs. Subset indicated: CD45RA+ positively selected. All receptors derive from a man younger than 35 in good health. Some clones in this sample may be carry-over from other donors' samples.

The chain carries TRBV28 and TRBJ2-7; D remains ambiguous. The V gene's germline CDR1 is MDHEN and CDR2 SYDVKM. V was pared by 2 bases and J by 6 bases, with 20 bases between. The CDR3 is made up of 16 amino acids. The CDR3 here is CASSLVALGQTVEQYF. CDR3 DNA sequence: TGTGCCAGCAGTTTAGTGGCGTTAGGGCAGACTGTCGAGCAGTACTTC.

This sequence joins TRBV10-3 and TRBJ2-7; 10 bases align to TRBD1. V shed 6 bases, J shed 0 bases, and the junction held 11 bases outside the gene matches. The CDR3 covers 17 residues. Germline V gene sequence: CDR1 ENHRY, CDR2 SYGVKD. This CDR3 reads CAIRPDRGRTLSYEQYF. In DNA, the CDR3 is TGTGCCATCAGGCCTGACAGGGGGCGAACCCTCTCCTACGAGCAGTACTTC.

The CDR3 protein is CASSDRLRGSGANVLTF. The CDR3 DNA is TGTGCCAGCAGTGATCGTTTAAGGGGTTCTGGGGCCAACGTCCTGACTTTC. This rearrangement joins TRBV25-1 to TRBJ2-6, with D perhaps matching TRBD1 (5 bases). CDR3 length: 17 amino acids. CDR1 MGHDK and CDR2 SYGVNS come from the germline V gene. The V end was cut by 3 bases, the J end by 1 base, with 13 bases between.

This rearrangement joins TRBV28 to TRBJ2-1, with D maybe TRBD1 (6 bases). The CDR3 extends over 16 amino acids. Trimming removed 5 bases at V and 10 bases at J, with 24 bases between. Per the germline V gene, CDR1 is MDHEN and CDR2 is SYDVKM. This CDR3 is CASSASGTRGKWEQFF. DNA for the CDR3: TGTGCCAGCAGTGCCTCCGGGACACGAGGGAAGTGGGAGCAGTTCTTC.

This rearrangement joins TRBV4-1 to TRBJ2-4; 9 bases map to TRBD2. The CDR3 totals 16 residues. V shed 3 bases, J shed 10 bases, and the junction held 13 bases outside the gene matches. Germline V lookup: CDR1 MGHRA, CDR2 YSYEKL. The CDR3 loop is CASSQGRLAAPSIQYF. CDR3 nucleotides: TGCGCCAGCAGCCAGGGAAGACTAGCGGCGCCTTCTATTCAGTACTTC.

The V gene is TRBV2, the J gene TRBJ2-2; TRBD2 aligns across 8 bases. The germline V gene encodes CDR1 SNHLY and CDR2 FYNNEI. The ends lost 5 bases at V and 0 bases at J; junction bases unmatched: 5. This CDR3 contains 16 residues. Here the CDR3 reads CASSRLAQTNTGELFF. The CDR3 bases are TGTGCCAGCAGTAGACTAGCGCAAACGAACACCGGGGAGCTGTTTTTT.

The gene calls are TRBV9 and TRBJ2-1, with D possibly being TRBD2 (5 bases). Germline V gene sequence: CDR1 SGDLS, CDR2 YYNGEE. This CDR3 spans 15 amino acids. V lost 0 bases and J lost 7, with 14 bases in between. CDR3 DNA: TGTGCCAGCAGCGTAGCGGAGACTAACCGGAATGAGCAGTTCTTC. This translates into CASSVAETNRNEQFF.

The genes are TRBV6-5 and TRBJ1-5; no definite D call. Trimming took off 2 bases at V and 3 bases at J, with 14 bases between the two ends. This CDR3 contains 16 residues. Germline-derived CDR1 and CDR2 are MNHEY and SVGAGI. The CDR3 loop is CASSYGPAGANQPQHF. The CDR3 bases are TGTGCCAGCAGTTACGGACCCGCCGGAGCCAATCAGCCCCAGCATTTT.

This chain connects TRBV28 to TRBJ2-1; D could derive from TRBD1 or TRBD2 (5 bases each). V dropped 5 bases and J dropped 0 bases, with 11 bases sitting between them. The CDR3 is made up of 15 amino acids. Germline V gene sequence: CDR1 MDHEN, CDR2 SYDVKM. The CDR3 nucleotides are TGTGCCAGCAGTAGGTGGGACCTCTCCTACAATGAGCAGTTCTTC. Residues: CASSRWDLSYNEQFF. Drawing the rest from reference TRBV28 and TRBJ2-1, the complete variable domain is DVKVTQSSRYLVKRTGEKVFLECVQDMDHENMFWYRQDPGLGLRLIYFSYDVKMKEKGDIPEGYSVSREKKERFSLILESASTNQTSMYLCASSRWDLSYNEQFFGPGTRLTVL.

V and J are TRBV4-2 and TRBJ1-2; tentative D call: TRBD1 (5 bases). CDR1 is LGHNA, CDR2 YNFKEQ, per germline. Trimming removed 1 base from V and 5 bases from J, with 14 bases in between. There are 15 residues in the CDR3. CDR3 amino acids: CASSQAPGLDYGYTF. The CDR3 DNA follows: TGTGCCAGCAGCCAAGCCCCAGGGCTGGATTATGGCTACACCTTC.

The rearrangement joins TRBV29-1 to TRBJ2-7; tentatively, D is TRBD1 or TRBD2 (5 bases each). Germline CDR1 and CDR2: SQVTM and ANQGSEA. The CDR3 spans 13 residues. Trimming pared 7 bases from V and 2 bases from J, leaving 15 bases between. The CDR3 here is CSDGTQVAYEQYF. The DNA of the CDR3 is TGCAGCGACGGGACCCAGGTGGCCTACGAGCAGTACTTC.

The chain joins TRBV4-1 to TRBJ2-3, with TRBD2 identical over 9 bases. The CDR3 has 16 residues. Germline-derived CDR1 and CDR2 are MGHRA and YSYEKL. V trimming: 4 bases; J trimming: 6 bases; junction bases outside the gene matches: 11. CDR3 residues: CASSRQTSGQTDTQYF. DNA for the CDR3: TGCGCCAGCAGCCGGCAGACTAGCGGCCAGACGGATACGCAGTATTTT.

This CDR3 is CASTFTQHNEQFF. The CDR3 region has the DNA TGTGCCAGCACCTTCACTCAGCATAATGAGCAGTTCTTC. The chain employs TRBV6-1 and TRBJ2-1; no clear D gene. The germline V gene encodes CDR1 MNHNS and CDR2 SASEGT. The germline V and J ends were trimmed by 7 bases and 7 bases, with 14 bases remaining between them. This CDR3 region has 13 residues.

The rearrangement joins TRBV28 to TRBJ2-2; D may be TRBD2 (6 bases). The CDR3 spans 16 residues. Germline-derived CDR1 and CDR2 are MDHEN and SYDVKM. V lost 5 bases, J lost 1 base, and 14 bases lay in between. CDR3 DNA: TGTGCCAGCAGTGTAGCGGCGGGGAAGAACACCGGGGAGCTGTTTTTT. Translating gives CASSVAAGKNTGELFF.

CDR3 DNA sequence: TGTGCCAGCAGTTTTCAGCGACTAGCGCCAACCTACGAGCAGTACTTC. Its protein is CASSFQRLAPTYEQYF. V gene TRBV28 combines with J gene TRBJ2-7, with 8 nucleotides matching TRBD2. V lost 3 bases and J lost 2; bases outside the gene matches: 9. Germline CDR1 is MDHEN and CDR2 is SYDVKM. The CDR3 length is 16 residues.

This chain uses TRBV27 with TRBJ2-7, with D unresolved. Germline assignment: CDR1 MNHEY and CDR2 SMNVEV (reference sequence). Trimming took 6 bases from V and 1 from J, leaving 13 bases between them. This CDR3 comprises 14 residues. This chain's CDR3 is CASSSDPLSYEQYF. The CDR3 DNA reads as TGTGCCAGCAGCTCAGACCCCTTATCCTACGAGCAGTACTTC.

This chain connects TRBV5-1 to TRBJ2-7; the match to TRBD2 covers 7 bases. The CDR3 totals 15 residues. Germline V gene sequence: CDR1 SGHRS, CDR2 YFSETQ. J gave up 2 bases and V 6 bases, and 11 bases lay outside the gene matches. The CDR3 DNA reads as TGCGCCAGCACCCCTGGAGGACTAGGGGCCTACGAGCAGTACTTC. Amino acid sequence: CASTPGGLGAYEQYF.

This chain joins TRBV5-1 and TRBJ2-3, with 7 bases lining up with TRBD2. This CDR3 has 14 amino acids. From germline, CDR1 is SGHRS and CDR2 YFSETQ. The V and J ends lost 5 bases and 4 bases, in that order; junction bases with no gene match: 7. CDR3 residues: CASSPGGLADTQYF. Here the CDR3 DNA reads TGCGCCAGCAGTCCGGGAGGACTAGCAGATACGCAGTATTTT.

The chain is built from TRBV6-1 and TRBJ2-7; 8 bases match TRBD1. This CDR3 contains 15 residues. Germline CDR1 reads MNHNS; CDR2 reads SASEGT. With V trimmed by 5 bases and J by 2 bases, 8 bases remained unmatched. CDR3 sequence (DNA): TGTGCCAGCAGTAGAGGACAGGGTCTCCCCTACGAGCAGTACTTC. This codes for CASSRGQGLPYEQYF.

V gene TRBV28 combines with J gene TRBJ2-7; possible D gene TRBD2, 5 bases. The germline CDR1 and CDR2 sequences are MDHEN and SYDVKM. This CDR3 is 12 amino acids long. The V gene lost 10 bases and the J gene lost 2 bases, with 12 bases spanning the gap. In DNA, the CDR3 is TGTGCCACCAATGGAGCGGCCTACGAGCAGTACTTC. Translating gives CATNGAAYEQYF.

V usage is TRBV11-2 and J usage is TRBJ1-2; 9 bases map to TRBD1. V lost 6 bases, J lost 3 bases, and 14 bases stayed unmatched. CDR3 length: 17 residues. From germline, CDR1 is SGHAT and CDR2 FQNNGV. For the CDR3, the DNA is TGTGCCAGCAGATGGGGGACAGGGAGGTTGTACGACTATGGCTACACCTTC. Amino acids: CASRWGTGRLYDYGYTF. Combining the CDR3 with reference TRBV11-2 and TRBJ1-2 gives the whole variable domain EAGVAQSPRYKIIEKRQSVAFWCNPISGHATLYWYQQILGQGPKLLIQFQNNGVVDDSQLPKDRFSAERLKGVDSTLKIQPAKLEDSAVYLCASRWGTGRLYDYGYTFGSGTRLTVV.

The gene calls are TRBV2 and TRBJ1-5, with a tentative D call TRBD1 (5 bases). This CDR3 has 17 residues. The V end lost 6 bases, the J end lost 0 bases, and 18 bases lay between the germline ends. Germline CDR1 and CDR2: SNHLY and FYNNEI. The CDR3 DNA reads as TGTGCCAGCAGCCACGGACGGACATTATATAGCAATCAGCCCCAGCATTTT. Translating it yields CASSHGRTLYSNQPQHF. Full variable domain (missing parts from reference TRBV2 and TRBJ1-5): EPEVTQTPSHQVTQMGQEVILRCVPISNHLYFYWYRQILGQKVEFLVSFYNNEISEKSEIFDDQFSVERPDGSNFTLKIRSTKLEDSAMYFCASSHGRTLYSNQPQHFGDGTRLSIL.